The T cell receptor beta chain under discussion was sequenced for a study of monozygotic twins with inflammatory bowel disease. In regard to this clonotype: Its specificity is unknown.

Each donor gave about 2.5 ml of peripheral blood. Across eight separate reactions for each sample, cDNA was made. Researchers used template switching to add UMIs featuring a 6-nucleotide sample barcode. TCRdb reprocessed the 5' RACE reads, keeping one entry per CDR3 protein, no DNA. This sample's table reports about 160,000 distinct CDR3 sequences. Whole-study results and caveats: IBD patients exhibited fewer clonotypes shared with other individuals than healthy twins, particularly with disease activity.

CDR3 length equals 12 residues. CDR1 is MGHDK and CDR2 is SYGVNS in the germline V gene. This receptor was taken from a human donor with ulcerative colitis or Crohn's disease, or a healthy co-twin of an affected twin (not recorded which). Sequenced input: blood. The rearrangement uses TRBV25-1 and TRBJ2-1. The CDR3 here is CASSDFMNEQFF.